This TCR beta chain was recorded in a study of CD8 T cells in ankylosing spondylitis. Study observations and caveats: About 8 highly homologous variants made up a TCR beta motif, and this motif appeared characteristic of ankylosing spondylitis blood. Reported data indicate significant enrichment of disease-linked clones within matched ankylosing spondylitis synovial fluid. The disease-linked clones had a CD8+ phenotype and low blood frequencies.

In the case of this clonotype: The antigen remains unidentified.

By quantitative 5'-RACE with molecular barcodes, the TCR beta libraries were made. TCRdb independently ran MiXCR on the 5' RACE reads; one entry per CDR3 protein. The sample contains a few hundred thousand distinct CDR3 sequences, 15% to 20% of which appear only once. This CDR3 contains 11 residues. Trimming stripped 3 bases from V and 14 bases from J, with 13 bases between. This receptor was obtained from a male donor with ankylosing spondylitis or in good health (not recorded which). The chain is built from TRBV12-3 or TRBV12-4 and TRBJ2-5; unclear D gene. Sequencing was performed on blood, either unsorted or a sorted T cell fraction (not recorded which). The CDR3 DNA follows: TGTGCCAGCAGTTTCGACATCTCCCCCTACTTC. It specifies CASSFDISPYF.